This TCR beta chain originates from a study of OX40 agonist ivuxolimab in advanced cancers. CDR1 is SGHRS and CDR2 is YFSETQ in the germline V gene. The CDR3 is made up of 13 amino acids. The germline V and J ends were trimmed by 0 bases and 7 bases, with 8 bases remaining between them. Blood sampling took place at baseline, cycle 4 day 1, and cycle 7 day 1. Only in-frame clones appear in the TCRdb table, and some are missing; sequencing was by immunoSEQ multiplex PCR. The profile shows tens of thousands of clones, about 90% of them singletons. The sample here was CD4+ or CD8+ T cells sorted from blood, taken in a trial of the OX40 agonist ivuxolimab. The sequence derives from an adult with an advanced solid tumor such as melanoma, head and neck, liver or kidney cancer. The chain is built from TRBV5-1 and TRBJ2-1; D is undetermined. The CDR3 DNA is TGCGCCAGCAGCTTGGAAGCCCTGAATGAGCAGTTCTTC. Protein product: CASSLEALNEQFF. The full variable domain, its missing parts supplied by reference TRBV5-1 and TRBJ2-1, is KAGVTQTPRYLIKTRGQQVTLSCSPISGHRSVSWYQQTPGQGLQFLFEYFSETQRNKGNFPGRFSGRQFSNSRSEMNVSTLELGDSALYLCASSLEALNEQFFGPGTRLTVL.